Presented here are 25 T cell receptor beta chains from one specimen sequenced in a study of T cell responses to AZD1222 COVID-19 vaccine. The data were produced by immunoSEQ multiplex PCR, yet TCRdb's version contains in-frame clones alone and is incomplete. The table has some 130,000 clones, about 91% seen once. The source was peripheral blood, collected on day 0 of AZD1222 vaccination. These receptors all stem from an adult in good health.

The CDR3 sequence: CASSDALAGGPGTQYF. In DNA form, the CDR3 reads TGTGCCAGCAGTGACGCCTTAGCGGGGGGGCCGGGTACGCAGTATTTT. This sequence joins TRBV2 and TRBJ2-3; 11 bases map to TRBD2. CDR3 size: 16 residues. Germline V gene sequence: CDR1 SNHLY, CDR2 FYNNEI. With V trimmed by 3 bases and J by 8 bases, 10 bases remained unmatched.

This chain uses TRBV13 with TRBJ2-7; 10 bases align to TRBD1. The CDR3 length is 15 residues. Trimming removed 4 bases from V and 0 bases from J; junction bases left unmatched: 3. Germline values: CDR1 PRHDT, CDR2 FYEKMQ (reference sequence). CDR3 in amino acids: CASSSTGGGSYEQYF. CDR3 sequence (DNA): TGTGCCAGCAGCTCGACAGGGGGCGGCTCCTACGAGCAGTACTTC.

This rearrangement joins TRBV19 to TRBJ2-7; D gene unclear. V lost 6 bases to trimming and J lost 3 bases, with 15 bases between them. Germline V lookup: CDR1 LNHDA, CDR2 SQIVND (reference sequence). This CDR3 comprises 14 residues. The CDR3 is CASSPEVPYYEQYF. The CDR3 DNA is TGTGCCAGTAGCCCTGAGGTACCCTACTACGAGCAGTACTTC.

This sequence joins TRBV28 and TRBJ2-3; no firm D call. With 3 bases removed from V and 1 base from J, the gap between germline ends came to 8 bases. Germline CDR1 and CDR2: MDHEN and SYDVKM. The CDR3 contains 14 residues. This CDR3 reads CASSLLVRTDTQYF. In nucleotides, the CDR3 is TGTGCCAGCAGTTTGCTGGTCCGCACAGATACGCAGTATTTT.

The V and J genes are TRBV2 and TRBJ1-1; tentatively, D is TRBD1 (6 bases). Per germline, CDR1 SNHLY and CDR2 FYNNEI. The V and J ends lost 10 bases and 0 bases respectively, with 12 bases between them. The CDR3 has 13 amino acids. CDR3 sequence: CAIHREVNTEAFF. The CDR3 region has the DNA TGTGCCATACACAGGGAAGTGAACACTGAAGCTTTCTTT.

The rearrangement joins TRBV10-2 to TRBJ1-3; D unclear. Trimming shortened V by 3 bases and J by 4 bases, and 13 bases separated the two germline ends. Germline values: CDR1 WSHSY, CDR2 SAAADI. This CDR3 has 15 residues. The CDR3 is CASSDGVMGGNTIYF. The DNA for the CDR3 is TGCGCCAGCAGTGATGGAGTTATGGGGGGAAACACCATATATTTT.

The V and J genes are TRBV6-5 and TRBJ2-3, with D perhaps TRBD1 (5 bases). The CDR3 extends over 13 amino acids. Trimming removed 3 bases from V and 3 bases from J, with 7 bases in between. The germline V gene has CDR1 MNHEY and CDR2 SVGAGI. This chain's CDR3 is CASSYPGTDTQYF. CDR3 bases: TGTGCCAGCAGTTATCCAGGGACAGATACGCAGTATTTT.

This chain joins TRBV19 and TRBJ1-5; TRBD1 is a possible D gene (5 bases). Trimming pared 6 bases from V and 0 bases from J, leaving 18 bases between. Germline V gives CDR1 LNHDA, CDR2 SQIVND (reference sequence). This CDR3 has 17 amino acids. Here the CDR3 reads CASSPHTGAYSNQPQHF. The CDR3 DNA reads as TGTGCCAGTAGCCCCCACACCGGGGCATATAGCAATCAGCCCCAGCATTTT.

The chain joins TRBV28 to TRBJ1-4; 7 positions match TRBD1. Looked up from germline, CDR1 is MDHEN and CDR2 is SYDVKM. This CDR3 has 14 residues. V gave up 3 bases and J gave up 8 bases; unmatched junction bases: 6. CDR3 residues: CASSFRDRGEKLFF. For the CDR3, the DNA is TGTGCCAGCAGTTTTCGGGACAGAGGAGAAAAACTGTTTTTT.

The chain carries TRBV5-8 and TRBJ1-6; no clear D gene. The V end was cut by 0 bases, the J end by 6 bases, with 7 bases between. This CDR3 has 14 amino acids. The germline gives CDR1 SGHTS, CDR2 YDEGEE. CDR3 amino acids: CASSLGPRNSPLHF. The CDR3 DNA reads TGTGCCAGCAGCTTGGGACCGCGTAATTCACCCCTCCACTTT.

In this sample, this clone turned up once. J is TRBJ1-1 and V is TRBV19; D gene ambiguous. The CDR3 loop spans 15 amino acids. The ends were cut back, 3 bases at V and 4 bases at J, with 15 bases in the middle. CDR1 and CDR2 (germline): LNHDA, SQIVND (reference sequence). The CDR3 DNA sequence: TGTGCCAGTAGTATGGGTGACTTTACGGGCACTGAAGCTTTCTTT. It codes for CASSMGDFTGTEAFF.

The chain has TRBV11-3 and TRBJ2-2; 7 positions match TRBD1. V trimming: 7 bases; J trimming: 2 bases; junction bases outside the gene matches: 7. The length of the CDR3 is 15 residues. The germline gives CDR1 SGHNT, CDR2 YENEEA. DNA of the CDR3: TGTGCCAGCACCTGGGTAGGGGGCAACACCGGGGAGCTGTTTTTT. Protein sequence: CASTWVGGNTGELFF.

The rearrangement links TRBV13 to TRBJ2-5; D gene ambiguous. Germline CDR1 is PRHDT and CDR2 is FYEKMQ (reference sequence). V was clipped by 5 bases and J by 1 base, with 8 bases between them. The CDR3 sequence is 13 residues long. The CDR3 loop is CASSPTGQETQYF. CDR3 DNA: TGTGCCAGCAGCCCTACTGGCCAAGAGACCCAGTACTTC.

As DNA, the CDR3 is TGTGCCAGCAGTAACGCTAACTATGGCTACACCTTC. Amino acids: CASSNANYGYTF. The V and J genes are TRBV28 and TRBJ1-2, with D unclear. V lost 5 bases and J lost 0, with 4 bases in between. CDR3 length: 12 amino acids. The germline V gene has CDR1 MDHEN and CDR2 SYDVKM.

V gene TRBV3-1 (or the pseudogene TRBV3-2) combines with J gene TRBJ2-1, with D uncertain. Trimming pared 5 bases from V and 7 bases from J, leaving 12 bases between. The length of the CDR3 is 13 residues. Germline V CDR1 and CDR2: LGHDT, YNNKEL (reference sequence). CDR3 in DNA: TGTGCCAGCAGCTCCTCTTTTGGAAATGAGCAGTTCTTC. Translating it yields CASSSSFGNEQFF.

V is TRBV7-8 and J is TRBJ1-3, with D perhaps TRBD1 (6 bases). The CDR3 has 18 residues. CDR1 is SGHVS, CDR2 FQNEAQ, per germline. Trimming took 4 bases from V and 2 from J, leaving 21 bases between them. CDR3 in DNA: TGTGCCAGCAGCTCTACAGGGATAAGAATCGGCCCTGGAAACACCATATATTTT. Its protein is CASSSTGIRIGPGNTIYF.

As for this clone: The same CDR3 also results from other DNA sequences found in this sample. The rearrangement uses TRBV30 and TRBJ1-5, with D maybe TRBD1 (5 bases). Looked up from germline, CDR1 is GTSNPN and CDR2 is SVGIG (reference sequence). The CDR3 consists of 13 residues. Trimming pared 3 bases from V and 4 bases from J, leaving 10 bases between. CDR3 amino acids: CAWSVRGNQPQHF. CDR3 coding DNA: TGTGCCTGGAGCGTTCGGGGGAATCAGCCCCAGCATTTT.

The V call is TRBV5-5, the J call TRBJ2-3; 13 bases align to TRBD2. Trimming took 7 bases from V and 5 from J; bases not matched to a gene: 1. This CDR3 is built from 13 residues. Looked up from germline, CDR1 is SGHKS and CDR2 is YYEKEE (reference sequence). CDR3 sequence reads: CASRTSGGDTQYF. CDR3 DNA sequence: TGTGCCAGCCGGACTAGCGGGGGAGATACGCAGTATTTT. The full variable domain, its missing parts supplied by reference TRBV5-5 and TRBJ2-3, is DAGVTQSPTHLIKTRGQQVTLRCSPISGHKSVSWYQQVLGQGPQFIFQYYEKEERGRGNFPDRFSARQFPNYSSELNVNALLLGDSALYLCASRTSGGDTQYFGPGTRLTVL.

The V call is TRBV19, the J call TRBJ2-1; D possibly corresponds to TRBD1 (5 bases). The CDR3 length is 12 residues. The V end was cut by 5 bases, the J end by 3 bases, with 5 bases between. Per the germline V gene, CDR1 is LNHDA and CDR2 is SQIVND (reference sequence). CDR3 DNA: TGTGCCAGTAGTCAGGGCTACAATGAGCAGTTCTTC. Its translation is CASSQGYNEQFF.

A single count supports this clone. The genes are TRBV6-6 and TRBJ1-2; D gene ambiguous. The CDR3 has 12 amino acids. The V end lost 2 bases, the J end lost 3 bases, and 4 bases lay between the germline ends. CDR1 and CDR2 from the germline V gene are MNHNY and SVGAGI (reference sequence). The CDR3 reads CASSYQDYGYTF. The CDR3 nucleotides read TGTGCCAGCAGTTACCAGGACTATGGCTACACCTTC.

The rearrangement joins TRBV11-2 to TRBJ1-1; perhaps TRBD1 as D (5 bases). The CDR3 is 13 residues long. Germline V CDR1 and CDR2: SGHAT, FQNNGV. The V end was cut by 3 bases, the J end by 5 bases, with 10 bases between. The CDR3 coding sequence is TGTGCCAGCAGCTTCGGCCGGGGGACTGAAGCTTTCTTT. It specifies CASSFGRGTEAFF.

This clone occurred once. The chain's CDR3 is CASSTQTGEVNGYTF. The CDR3 coding sequence is TGTGCCAGCAGTACCCAGACAGGGGAGGTGAATGGCTACACCTTC. This chain links TRBV28 with TRBJ1-2; 8 bases align to TRBD1. Trimming removed 5 bases from V and 6 bases from J; junction bases left unmatched: 11. This CDR3 region has 15 residues. The V gene's germline CDR1 is MDHEN and CDR2 SYDVKM.

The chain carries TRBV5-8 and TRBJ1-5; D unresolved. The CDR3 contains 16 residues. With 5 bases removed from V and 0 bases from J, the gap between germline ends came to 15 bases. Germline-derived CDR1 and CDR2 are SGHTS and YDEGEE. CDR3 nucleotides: TGTGCCAGCAGAGCCCTGGGTGGGAATAGCAATCAGCCCCAGCATTTT. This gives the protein CASRALGGNSNQPQHF. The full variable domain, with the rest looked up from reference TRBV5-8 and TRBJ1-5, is EAGVTQSPTHLIKTRGQQATLRCSPISGHTSVYWYQQALGLGLQFLLWYDEGEERNRGNFPPRFSGRQFPNYSSELNVNALELEDSALYLCASRALGGNSNQPQHFGDGTRLSIL.

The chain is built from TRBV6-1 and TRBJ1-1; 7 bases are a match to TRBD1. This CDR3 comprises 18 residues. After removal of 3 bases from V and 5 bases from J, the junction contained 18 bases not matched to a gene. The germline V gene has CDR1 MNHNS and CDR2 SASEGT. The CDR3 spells CASSEPAGQFLGWTEAFF. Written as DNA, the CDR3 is TGTGCCAGCAGTGAGCCGGCGGGACAGTTTCTCGGTTGGACTGAAGCTTTCTTT.

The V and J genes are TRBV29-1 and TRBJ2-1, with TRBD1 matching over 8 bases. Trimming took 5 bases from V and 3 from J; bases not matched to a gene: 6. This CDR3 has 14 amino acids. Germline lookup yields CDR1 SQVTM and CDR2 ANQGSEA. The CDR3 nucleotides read TGCAGCGTTTCGACAGGGGCTAGCTACAATGAGCAGTTCTTC. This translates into CSVSTGASYNEQFF.